Here is one T cell receptor beta chain with its context. Its antigen remains unidentified. The data belong to a study of cytomegalovirus exposure and HLA in healthy donors. Study-level results: In a later analysis, at a false discovery rate of 0.05, 15,000 to 20,000 TCR beta sequences were associated with HLA alleles. According to the study, roughly 180 TCR beta chains were cytomegalovirus-associated. CMV antigen specificity of a few CMV-associated chains was confirmed in vitro.

Amplification used 60 Vbeta primers and 13 Jbeta primers. Clones were read by immunoSEQ multiplex PCR, and TCRdb kept only the in-frame ones, dropping some. The table lists more than 85,000 clones, 69% of them singletons. The germline V and J ends were trimmed by 0 bases and 9 bases, with 7 bases remaining between them. Per the germline V gene, CDR1 is SGHNT and CDR2 is YYREEE (reference sequence). CDR3 length: 12 residues. Healthy bone marrow donors made up the donors. The V call is TRBV5-4, the J call TRBJ2-1; D is unclear. This clonotype was obtained from a female donor in good health and CMV-seronegative. The sample consisted of PBMCs. The CDR3 reads CASSLGVVEQFF. The CDR3 DNA follows: TGTGCCAGCAGCTTGGGAGTTGTTGAGCAGTTCTTC.